This TCR beta chain was obtained from a study of T cell responses to AZD1222 COVID-19 vaccine. Study at large: The analysis combined second doses at about 4 or about 12 weeks. Notes on the study in general: The number of AZD1222 recipients seropositive at baseline was only five to seven. CD4 TCRs linked to vaccination spanned spike, dominating at 160-218 and 743-854. Donors were largely white British and mainly female; clonal diversity was possibly underestimated.

The CDR3 runs 15 residues. V shed 1 base and J shed 0 bases, with 10 bases lying between them. From germline, CDR1 is MNHNS and CDR2 SASEGT. TCRdb's table, derived via immunoSEQ multiplex PCR, lists solely in-frame clones and lacks some. The table includes about 120,000 clones, about 92% detected once. Worth noting for this clone: No antigen is known for it.

This chain joins TRBV6-1 and TRBJ2-7; weak D call: TRBD1 (5 bases). This receptor was identified in an adult in good health. The input for sequencing was peripheral blood, taken on day 0 of AZD1222 vaccination. In DNA form, the CDR3 reads TGTGCCAGCAGTGAAGGAAGACAGCGCTCCTACGAGCAGTACTTC. Its translation is CASSEGRQRSYEQYF.